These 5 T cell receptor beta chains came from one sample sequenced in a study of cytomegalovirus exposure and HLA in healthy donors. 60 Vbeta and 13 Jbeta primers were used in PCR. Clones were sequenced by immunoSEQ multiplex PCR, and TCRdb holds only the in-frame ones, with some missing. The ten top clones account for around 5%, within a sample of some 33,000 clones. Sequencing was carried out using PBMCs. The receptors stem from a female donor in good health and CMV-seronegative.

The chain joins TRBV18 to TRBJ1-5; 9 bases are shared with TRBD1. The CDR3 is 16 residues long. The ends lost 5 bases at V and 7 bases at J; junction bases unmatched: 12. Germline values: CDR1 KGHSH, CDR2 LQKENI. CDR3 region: CASSSDRGIMRQPQHF. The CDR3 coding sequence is TGTGCCAGCTCATCGGACAGGGGAATCATGAGGCAGCCCCAGCATTTT.

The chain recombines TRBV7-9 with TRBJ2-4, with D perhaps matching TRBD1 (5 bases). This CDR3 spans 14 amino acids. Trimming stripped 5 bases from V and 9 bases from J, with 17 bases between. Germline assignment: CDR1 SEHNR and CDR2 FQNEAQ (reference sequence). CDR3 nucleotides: TGTGCCAGCAGCGATCCTAGGACACTGGGCATTCAGTACTTC. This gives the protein CASSDPRTLGIQYF.

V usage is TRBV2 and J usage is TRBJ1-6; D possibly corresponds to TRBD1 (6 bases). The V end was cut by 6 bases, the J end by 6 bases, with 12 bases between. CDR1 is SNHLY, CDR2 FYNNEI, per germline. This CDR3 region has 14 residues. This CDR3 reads CASRQGTSNSPLHF. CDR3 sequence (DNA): TGTGCCAGCAGACAGGGAACTAGTAATTCACCCCTCCACTTT.

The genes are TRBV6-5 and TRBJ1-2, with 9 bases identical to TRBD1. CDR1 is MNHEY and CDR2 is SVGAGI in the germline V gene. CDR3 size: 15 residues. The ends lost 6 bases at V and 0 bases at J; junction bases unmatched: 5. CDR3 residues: CASRDRGGANYGYTF. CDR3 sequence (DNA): TGTGCCAGCAGGGACAGGGGAGGGGCTAACTATGGCTACACCTTC.

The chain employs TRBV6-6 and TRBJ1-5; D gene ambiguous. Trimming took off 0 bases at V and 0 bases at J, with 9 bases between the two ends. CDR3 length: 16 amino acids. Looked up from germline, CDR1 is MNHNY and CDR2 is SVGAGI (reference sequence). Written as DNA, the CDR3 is TGTGCCAGCAGTTACTCGTCCGGAGTTAGCAATCAGCCCCAGCATTTT. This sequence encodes CASSYSSGVSNQPQHF.